This TCR delta chain was identified during a study of γδ T cells in repeated Plasmodium falciparum infection (dated by TCRdb to about 2021). The study in broad terms: The natural-infection arm enrolled Malian children exposed to intense seasonal malaria transmission and compared the Malian children with Australian children matched for age and gender. Several malaria-naive U.S. adults underwent four controlled human malaria infections by bites from P. falciparum NF54-infected Anopheles stephensi mosquitoes over approximately 620 days. Samples from controlled-infection subjects were taken at baseline, just before selected infections, and 21 days after each infection. Malian gammadelta TCR repertoires were analysed cross-sectionally during no-transmission periods and longitudinally across acute febrile malaria episodes. Using both natural infection in Mali and controlled human malaria infection, the study looked at the way repeated Plasmodium falciparum infection shapes the human gammadelta T cell repertoire.

This clone was observed at least ten times. Its antigen is still unknown. A much larger clone differs from this one at a single base, so this may be a read error. The study at large found these results: The Malian cohort came from a small rural village of predominantly one ethnic group, limiting generalizability. Analysis of inter-individual variability in gammadelta T cell responses was limited by the small size of the controlled-infection cohort.

The protocol used for the library was multiplex PCR. Reads for this sample came from an Illumina MiSeq. Every sorted gammadelta T cell sample had both its TCR gamma (TRG) and TCR delta (TRD) chains sequenced. Per the authors' processing: The repertoire analyses used clonotype tree plots, the accumulated frequency of the top 20 clonotypes, and diversity index (DI) and D75 metrics. TCRdb reprocessed the public data with the CATT caller; entries with the same nucleotide sequence were combined afterwards. None of the V and J calls come from the authors' own analysis; TCRdb made them. The sample records over 90,000 delta-chain clones, 0.75% to 1% of which are singletons. Roughly 9.9% of the sample is in the top ten clones. The sequenced sample was gamma-delta T cells from blood. The TCR sequence derives from a pool of human donors (malaria-infected and uninfected, not separated).

CDR3 sequence: CACDRVLGDTSRKLIF. The DNA sequence reads TGTGCCTGTGATCGGGTACTGGGGGATACCTCCCGTAAACTCATCTTT. The receptor chain draws on TRDV2 and TRDJ1, and TRDD3 matches 12 of the central bases. From the cysteine up to the phenylalanine, the CDR3 has a length of 16 residues. Only the CDR3 region is kept as DNA, spanning 48 bases read in frame from base 1. After removal of 4 bases from V and 7 bases from J, the junction retains 12 bases not matched to a gene. CDR1 and CDR2, per the germline V gene, are GEAIGNYY and EKD.